Given below is one T cell receptor beta chain in context. This sample was included in a study of blood T cell repertoires in COVID-19. Across the whole study: Acute and convalescent COVID-19 samples came from the United States, Italy and Spain. The analysed material was cDNA or gDNA that came from T cells, B-cell-depleted T cells, or PBMCs.

This CDR3 comprises 12 residues. The junction had 6 bases not matched to a gene; V was cut back by 6 bases and J by 10 bases. Germline values: CDR1 SNHLY, CDR2 FYNNEI. Assay: immunoSEQ multiplex PCR; the TCRdb copy retains only in-frame clones and omits some. The sample shows approximately 180,000 clones, around 85% of them seen only once. The sample was peripheral blood. This clonotype was sampled from a man between 60 and 75 years old with acute or convalescent COVID-19. This sequence joins TRBV2 and TRBJ1-1; TRBD1 agrees at 9 bases. The CDR3 DNA reads TGTGCCAGCAGGACAGGGGGTGGGGGAGCTTTCTTT. Translating it yields CASRTGGGGAFF.